What follows are 19 T cell receptor beta chains derived from one specimen sequenced in a study of blood T cell repertoires in COVID-19. TCRdb's copy holds only in-frame clones and misses some; the assay was immunoSEQ multiplex PCR. The sample consists of roughly 150,000 clones, around 88% of them appearing once. Sequenced material: peripheral blood. The receptors were sampled from a human donor in a cohort sampled during active COVID-19.

The CDR3 sequence: CASSLKKIGADTEAFF. CDR3 in DNA: TGTGCCAGCTCACTTAAAAAAATAGGGGCGGACACTGAAGCTTTCTTT. This rearrangement joins TRBV18 to TRBJ1-1; D is perhaps TRBD1 (5 bases). V dropped 4 bases and J dropped 3 bases, with 18 bases sitting between them. The germline gives CDR1 KGHSH, CDR2 LQKENI. The CDR3 runs 16 residues.

CDR3 amino acids: CASSRDRLMETQYF. The CDR3 nucleotides read TGTGCCAGCAGCCGGGACAGGTTGATGGAGACCCAGTACTTC. The chain links TRBV7-8 to TRBJ2-5, with 8 bases that match TRBD1. This CDR3 is 14 amino acids long. Germline assignment: CDR1 SGHVS and CDR2 FQNEAQ. V was pared by 5 bases and J by 5 bases, with 7 bases of the junction left unmatched.

The J gene is TRBJ2-3, the V gene TRBV9; 8 positions agree with TRBD2. The germline gives CDR1 SGDLS, CDR2 YYNGEE. CDR3 length: 19 amino acids. V was pared by 0 bases and J by 0 bases, with 12 bases of the junction left unmatched. The CDR3 is CASSVAPGLGEGSTDTQYF. The DNA for the CDR3 is TGTGCCAGCAGCGTAGCGCCGGGACTAGGGGAGGGGAGCACAGATACGCAGTATTTT.

V gene TRBV3-1 (or the pseudogene TRBV3-2) combines with J gene TRBJ1-2, with D unclear. Trimming took 5 bases from V and 8 from J, leaving 15 bases between them. CDR1 is LGHDT, CDR2 YNNKEL, per germline (reference sequence). The CDR3 sequence is 13 residues long. The CDR3 bases are TGTGCCAGCAGCTACTCCAGGTTACCGGGCTACACCTTC. It is translated as CASSYSRLPGYTF.

The chain uses TRBV6-5 and TRBJ1-2, with a weak D call TRBD1 (5 bases). The CDR3 runs 13 residues. CDR1 is MNHEY and CDR2 is SVGAGI in the germline V gene. Trimming took 6 bases from V and 4 from J, leaving 12 bases between them. Written as DNA, the CDR3 is TGTGCCAGCAGGTTACAGGACACCTATGGCTACACCTTC. Encoded protein: CASRLQDTYGYTF.

The chain links TRBV25-1 to TRBJ1-6, with D tentatively TRBD1 (6 bases). V was clipped by 3 bases and J by 6 bases, with 12 bases between them. The CDR3 sequence is 15 residues long. Germline V gives CDR1 MGHDK, CDR2 SYGVNS. CDR3 in amino acids: CASSDGGGGNSPLHF. CDR3 DNA: TGTGCCAGCAGTGACGGGGGAGGGGGTAATTCACCCCTCCACTTT.

In the case of this clone: Other DNA variants within this sample encode the same CDR3. V and J are TRBV5-1 and TRBJ1-5, with TRBD1 matching 10 bases. Germline V gene data show CDR1 as SGHRS and CDR2 as YFSETQ. CDR3 length: 15 residues. Unmatched junction bases numbered 4, after V lost 0 bases and J lost 7 bases. The CDR3 sequence: CASSLAGTGDQPQHF. For the CDR3, the DNA is TGCGCCAGCAGCTTGGCCGGGACAGGGGACCAGCCCCAGCATTTT. The whole variable domain, filled in from reference TRBV5-1 and TRBJ1-5, reads KAGVTQTPRYLIKTRGQQVTLSCSPISGHRSVSWYQQTPGQGLQFLFEYFSETQRNKGNFPGRFSGRQFSNSRSEMNVSTLELGDSALYLCASSLAGTGDQPQHFGDGTRLSIL.

The chain couples TRBV27 to TRBJ2-1, with TRBD1 identical over 8 bases. Germline V gene data show CDR1 as MNHEY and CDR2 as SMNVEV (reference sequence). The CDR3 runs to 16 residues. Trimming at V came to 5 bases and at J to 2 bases, leaving 8 bases not matched to a gene. The CDR3 region has the DNA TGTGCCAGCAGTCAGGACAGGGTTGGTGCCTACAATGAGCAGTTCTTC. Translating gives CASSQDRVGAYNEQFF.

The gene calls are TRBV15 and TRBJ2-3, with TRBD2 identical over 8 bases. There are 16 residues in the CDR3. Germline V gives CDR1 LNHNV, CDR2 YYDKDF (reference sequence). The V and J ends lost 0 bases and 4 bases, in that order; junction bases with no gene match: 6. CDR3 amino acids: CATSREPGGLADTQYF. The CDR3 nucleotides read TGTGCCACCAGCAGAGAACCGGGGGGGCTGGCAGATACGCAGTATTTT. Full variable domain (remainder filled in from reference TRBV15 and TRBJ2-3): DAMVIQNPRYQVTQFGKPVTLSCSQTLNHNVMYWYQQKSSQAPKLLFHYYDKDFNNEADTPDNFQSRRPNTSFCFLDIRSPGLGDTAMYLCATSREPGGLADTQYFGPGTRLTVL.

This clone was observed a few times. This chain connects TRBV2 to TRBJ2-3, with 10 bases identical to TRBD1. The germline CDR1 and CDR2 sequences are SNHLY and FYNNEI. V lost 4 bases, J lost 2 bases, and 3 bases stayed unmatched. The CDR3 extends over 15 amino acids. This chain's CDR3 is CASSGDRGLTDTQYF. In DNA, the CDR3 is TGTGCCAGCAGTGGGGACAGGGGCCTCACAGATACGCAGTATTTT.

This clone was picked up one time. The J gene is TRBJ1-2, the V gene TRBV7-8; possibly TRBD1 for D (5 bases). CDR1 and CDR2 (germline): SGHVS, FQNEAQ. V was cut by 3 bases and J by 6 bases, with 17 bases left in between. This CDR3 has 15 amino acids. The CDR3 coding sequence is TGTGCCAGCAGCTTTATCGCCGACAGTCGAAATGGCTACACCTTC. This sequence encodes CASSFIADSRNGYTF.

J is TRBJ1-1 and V is TRBV18, with D possibly TRBD1 on 6 matching bases. The germline V gene encodes CDR1 KGHSH and CDR2 LQKENI. The CDR3 is made up of 16 amino acids. Trimming stripped 3 bases from V and 8 bases from J, with 22 bases between. The CDR3 spells CASSPRDTKPYGEAFF. CDR3 coding DNA: TGTGCCAGCTCACCCCGGGACACGAAACCTTACGGGGAAGCTTTCTTT.

The rearrangement joins TRBV5-1 to TRBJ2-7, with TRBD1 matching over 7 bases. Germline-derived CDR1 and CDR2 are SGHRS and YFSETQ. V shed 4 bases, J shed 2 bases, and the junction held 6 bases outside the gene matches. The CDR3 spans 14 residues. The CDR3 DNA reads as TGCGCCAGCAGCCCATCGACAGGGACCTACGAGCAGTACTTC. It is translated as CASSPSTGTYEQYF.

This rearrangement joins TRBV6-5 to TRBJ2-3; 8 bases are shared with TRBD1. CDR3 length equals 15 residues. Germline CDR1 MNHEY, CDR2 SVGAGI. V lost 8 bases, J lost 2 bases, and 9 bases stayed unmatched. DNA of the CDR3: TGTGCCAGCGGAAAGGACAGGGATTACACAGATACGCAGTATTTT. Its translation is CASGKDRDYTDTQYF.

Here the CDR3 DNA reads TGTGCCAGCAGCCCACACGCTAGCGGAAGCTCCTACGAGCAGTACTTC. Encoded protein: CASSPHASGSSYEQYF. This rearrangement joins TRBV5-4 to TRBJ2-7; 7 nucleotides align to TRBD2. There are 16 residues in the CDR3. J gave up 0 bases and V 4 bases, and 10 bases lay outside the gene matches. Germline values: CDR1 SGHNT, CDR2 YYREEE (reference sequence).

Points on this clone: A junction boundary mismatches the germline segment, possibly from a read error. V is TRBV7-7 and J is TRBJ2-5, with D tentatively TRBD1 (5 bases). Germline V gene data show CDR1 as SSHAT and CDR2 as FNYEAQ (reference sequence). The CDR3 runs to 15 residues. CDR3 DNA: TGTGCTAGCAGCCCTGGGGTGGGGCCGCAAGAGACCCAGTACTTC. Translated: CASSPGVGPQETQYF.

The V and J genes are TRBV19 and TRBJ1-4; maybe TRBD1 (5 bases). The CDR3 is 16 amino acids. Germline V gene sequence: CDR1 LNHDA, CDR2 SQIVND (reference sequence). Trimming shortened V by 6 bases and J by 0 bases, and 14 bases separated the two germline ends. CDR3 sequence: CASRRGGLATNEKLFF. In nucleotides, the CDR3 is TGTGCCAGTAGACGCGGGGGTTTAGCAACTAATGAAAAACTGTTTTTT.

This clone was recorded many times. The chain couples TRBV10-1 to TRBJ2-7; 11 nucleotides line up with TRBD2. The CDR3 runs 13 residues. V gave up 5 bases and J gave up 7 bases; unmatched junction bases: 4. The germline V gene encodes CDR1 WNHNN and CDR2 SYGVQD (reference sequence). CDR3 nucleotides: TGCGCCAGCAGTCACGGACTAGCGGGTGAGCAGTACTTC. Translated, it gives CASSHGLAGEQYF.

CDR3 in amino acids: CASSRNRGPSTEAFF. The DNA of the CDR3 is TGTGCCAGTAGTCGGAATAGGGGGCCGAGTACTGAAGCTTTCTTT. The chain links TRBV19 to TRBJ1-1, with 7 bases matching TRBD1. The CDR3 runs to 15 residues. With 5 bases clipped from V and 5 bases from J, the junction kept 11 bases outside the gene matches. Germline-derived CDR1 and CDR2 are LNHDA and SQIVND (reference sequence).